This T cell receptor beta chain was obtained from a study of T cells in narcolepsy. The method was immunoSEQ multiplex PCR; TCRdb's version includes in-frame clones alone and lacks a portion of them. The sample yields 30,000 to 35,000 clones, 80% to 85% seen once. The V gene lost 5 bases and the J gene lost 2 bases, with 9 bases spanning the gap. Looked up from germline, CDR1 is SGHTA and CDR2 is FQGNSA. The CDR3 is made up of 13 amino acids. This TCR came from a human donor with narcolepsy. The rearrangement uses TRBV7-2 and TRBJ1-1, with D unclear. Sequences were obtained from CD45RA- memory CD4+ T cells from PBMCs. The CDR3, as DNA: TGTGCCAGCAGCCAGCATGCCAACACTGAAGCTTTCTTT. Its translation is CASSQHANTEAFF.